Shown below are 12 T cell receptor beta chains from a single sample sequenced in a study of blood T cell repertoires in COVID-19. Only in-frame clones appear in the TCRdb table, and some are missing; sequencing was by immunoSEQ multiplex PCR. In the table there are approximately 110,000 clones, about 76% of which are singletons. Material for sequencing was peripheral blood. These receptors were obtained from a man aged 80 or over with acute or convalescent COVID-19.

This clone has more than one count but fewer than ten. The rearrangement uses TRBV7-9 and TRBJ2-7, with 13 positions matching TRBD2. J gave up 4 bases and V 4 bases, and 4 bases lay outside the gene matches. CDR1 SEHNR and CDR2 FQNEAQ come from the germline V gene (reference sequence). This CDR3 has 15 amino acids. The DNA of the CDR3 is TGTGCCAGCAGCTCCGGACTAGCGGGAGTTTACGAGCAGTACTTC. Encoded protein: CASSSGLAGVYEQYF.

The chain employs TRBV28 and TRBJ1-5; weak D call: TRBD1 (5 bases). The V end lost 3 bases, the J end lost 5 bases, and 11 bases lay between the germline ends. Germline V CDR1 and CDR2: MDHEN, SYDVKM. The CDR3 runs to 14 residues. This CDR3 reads CASSLSREDQPQHF. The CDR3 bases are TGTGCCAGCAGTTTGAGCAGGGAAGATCAGCCCCAGCATTTT.

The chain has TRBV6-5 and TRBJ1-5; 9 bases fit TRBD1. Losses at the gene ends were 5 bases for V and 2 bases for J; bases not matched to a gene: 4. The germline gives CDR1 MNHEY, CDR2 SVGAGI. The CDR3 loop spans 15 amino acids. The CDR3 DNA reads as TGTGCCAGCAGTCGACAGGGGGAACGCAATCAGCCCCAGCATTTT. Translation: CASSRQGERNQPQHF.

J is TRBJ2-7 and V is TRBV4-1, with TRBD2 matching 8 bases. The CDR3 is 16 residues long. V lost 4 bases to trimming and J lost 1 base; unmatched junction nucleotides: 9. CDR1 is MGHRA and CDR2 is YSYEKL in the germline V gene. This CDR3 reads CASSRTIAGTSYEQYF. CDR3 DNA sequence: TGCGCCAGCAGCCGAACCATAGCGGGGACATCCTACGAGCAGTACTTC.

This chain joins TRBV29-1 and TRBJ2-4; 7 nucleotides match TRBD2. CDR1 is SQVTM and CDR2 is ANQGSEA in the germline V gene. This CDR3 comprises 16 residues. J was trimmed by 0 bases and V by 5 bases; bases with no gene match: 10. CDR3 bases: TGCAGCGTTACTATATGGGGGGGTGTAGCCAAAAACATTCAGTACTTC. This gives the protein CSVTIWGGVAKNIQYF.

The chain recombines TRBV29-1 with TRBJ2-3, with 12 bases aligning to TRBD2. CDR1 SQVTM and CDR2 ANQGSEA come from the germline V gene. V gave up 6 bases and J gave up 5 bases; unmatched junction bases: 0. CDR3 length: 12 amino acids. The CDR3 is CSVGLAGDTQYF. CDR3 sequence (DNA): TGCAGCGTGGGACTAGCGGGAGATACGCAGTATTTT.

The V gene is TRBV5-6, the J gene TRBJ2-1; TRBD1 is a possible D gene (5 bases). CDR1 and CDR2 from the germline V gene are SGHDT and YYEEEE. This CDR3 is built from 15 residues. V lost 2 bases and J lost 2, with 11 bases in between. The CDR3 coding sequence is TGTGCCAGCAGCTTCAGCCCAGGGCCCTACAATGAGCAGTTCTTC. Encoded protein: CASSFSPGPYNEQFF.

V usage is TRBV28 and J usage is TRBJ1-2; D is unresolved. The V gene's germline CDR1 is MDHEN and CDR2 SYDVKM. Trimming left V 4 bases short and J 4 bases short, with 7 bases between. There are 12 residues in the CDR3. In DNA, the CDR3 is TGTGCCAGCAGTTCGGGAATCTATGGCTACACCTTC. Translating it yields CASSSGIYGYTF.

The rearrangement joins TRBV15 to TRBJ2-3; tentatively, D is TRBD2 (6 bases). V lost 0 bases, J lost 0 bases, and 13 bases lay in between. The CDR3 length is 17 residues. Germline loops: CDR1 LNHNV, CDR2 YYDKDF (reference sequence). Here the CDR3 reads CATSREGTPLSTDTQYF. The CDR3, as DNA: TGTGCCACCAGCAGAGAAGGGACTCCTCTTAGCACAGATACGCAGTATTTT.

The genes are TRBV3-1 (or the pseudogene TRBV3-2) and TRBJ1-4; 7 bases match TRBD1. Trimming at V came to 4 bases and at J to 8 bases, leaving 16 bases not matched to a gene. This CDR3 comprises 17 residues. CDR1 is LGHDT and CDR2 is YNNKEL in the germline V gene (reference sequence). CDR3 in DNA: TGTGCCAGCAGCCCACAACTCAATAGACAGGGTGGAGAAAAACTGTTTTTT. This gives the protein CASSPQLNRQGGEKLFF.

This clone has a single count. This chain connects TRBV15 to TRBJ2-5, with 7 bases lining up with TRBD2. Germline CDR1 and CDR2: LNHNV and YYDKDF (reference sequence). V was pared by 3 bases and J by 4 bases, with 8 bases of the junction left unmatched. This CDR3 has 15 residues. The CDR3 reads CATSSPSGTTETQYF. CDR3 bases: TGTGCCACCAGCAGTCCTAGCGGAACTACAGAGACCCAGTACTTC.

The CDR3 DNA follows: TGTGCCAGCTCGCAGACAGGGGGCGTCCTCACAGATACGCAGTATTTT. Protein sequence: CASSQTGGVLTDTQYF. The rearrangement joins TRBV18 to TRBJ2-3, with TRBD1 identical over 10 bases. This CDR3 region has 16 residues. With V trimmed by 6 bases and J by 2 bases, 8 bases remained unmatched. Per the germline V gene, CDR1 is KGHSH and CDR2 is LQKENI.